Reported below is one TCR beta chain. Its antigen target is currently unknown. The record has no base qualities; no much larger clone is one base away. The sample comes from a study of response to subunit inactivated influenza vaccine (dated by TCRdb to between 2017 and 2018). About the full investigation: Deep quantitative T cell receptor repertoire profiling was used in the study to track responses to a trivalent subunit inactivated influenza vaccine. Results the study describes overall, beyond this receptor: The authors suggested that each seasonal influenza vaccination may recruit only a limited number of new T cells.

The library was prepared using RT-PCR. Reads for this sample came from an Illumina HiSeq 2500. TCRdb reprocessing: public reads trimmed at Q25 with fastp, clones called with MiXCR, in-frame beta chains kept. Identical CDR3 protein sequences are pooled into one entry, listed with their most common genes and DNA. Across this sample there are some 850,000 distinct CDR3 sequences, with under 20% seen only once. The top ten hold about a tenth of the sample. V is shortened by 0 bases, J by 5 bases, and the region joining them spans 11 bases. There are 14 amino acids in the CDR3, from cysteine to phenylalanine inclusive. Kept here is only the CDR3 DNA, which spans 42 bases and is read in frame from base 1. The germline V gene encodes CDR1 MGHRA and CDR2 YSYEKL.

The receptor was derived from a man between 50 and 59 years old who received an inactivated influenza vaccine. Donor details come from another sample of the same person, matched by shared clones. This specimen was PBMCs from blood, taken about 5 days after vaccination. The V gene is TRBV4-1 and the J gene is TRBJ2-7; the D region is possibly TRBD1 or TRBD2, each matching across 5 bases. The DNA sequence is as follows: TGCGCCAGCAGCCAAGATAGAGTGGGGGACGAGCAGTACTTC. This codes for CASSQDRVGDEQYF.